The 14 T cell receptor beta chains reported below all come from one sample, sequenced in a study of T cells in Graves' hyperthyroidism and ophthalmopathy. Amplification targeted TCR beta CDR3 regions from RNA transcripts. RT-PCR in the first round (using the HTBI primer set) targeted the TCR CDR3. TCRdb processed the multiplex PCR reads anew with MiXCR; each CDR3 protein has one entry. The sample holds hundreds of thousands of distinct CDR3 sequences, roughly 37% seen once. The sample comprised blood. Receptors originate from a man younger than 35 with Graves' hyperthyroidism.

Here the CDR3 DNA reads TGCAGCGTTGGCAAAGCAGAGGGCGAGAAGAAGTACTACCCTTACGAGCAGTACTTC. This translates into CSVGKAEGEKKYYPYEQYF. The rearrangement uses TRBV29-1 and TRBJ2-7, with TRBD2 as a possible D gene (5 bases). The CDR3 covers 19 residues. The V gene lost 4 bases and the J gene lost 4 bases, with 32 bases spanning the gap. Germline CDR1 SQVTM, CDR2 ANQGSEA.

The sample holds one count of this clonotype. Just one base apart from a much larger clone, this may be a read error. This chain links TRBV7-2 with TRBJ1-1, with unresolved D. This CDR3 contains 15 residues. The V end lost 5 bases, the J end lost 5 bases, and 18 bases lay between the germline ends. Germline lookup yields CDR1 SGHTA and CDR2 FQGNSA. The CDR3 nucleotides are TGTGCCAGCAGCCCAGTTGACCGCGGGAAAACTGAAGCTTTCTTT. Translation gives CASSPVDRGKTEAFF. The full variable domain, its missing parts supplied by reference TRBV7-2 and TRBJ1-1, is GAGVSQSPSNKVTEKGKDVELRCDPISGHTALYWYRQSLGQGLEFLIYFQGNSAPDKSGLPSDRFSAERTGGSVSTLTIQRTQQEDSAVYLCASSPVDRGKTEAFFGQGTRLTVV.

The chain employs TRBV6-5 and TRBJ2-7; TRBD1 matches at 7 bases. The length of the CDR3 is 14 residues. The V gene's germline CDR1 is MNHEY and CDR2 SVGAGI. The J segment lost 5 bases and the V segment lost 5 bases, leaving 9 bases of the junction unmatched. The CDR3 DNA reads as TGTGCCAGCAGTAGACAGGGAAAGAACCACGAGCAGTACTTC. Its translation is CASSRQGKNHEQYF.

This clonotype was recorded many times. The chain uses TRBV10-3 and TRBJ2-5; 11 positions agree with TRBD2. This CDR3 spans 17 amino acids. V lost 3 bases, J lost 5 bases, and 11 bases stayed unmatched. Germline lookup yields CDR1 ENHRY and CDR2 SYGVKD. The CDR3 region has the DNA TGTGCCATCAGTGAAACACTACTAGCGGGAGTTGGGGAGACCCAGTACTTC. Amino acid sequence: CAISETLLAGVGETQYF.

With respect to this clonotype: This may arise from a read error, as a much more abundant clone is one base away. The rearrangement links TRBV12-3 or TRBV12-4 to TRBJ1-5, with D possibly being TRBD1 (6 bases). The ends were cut back, 8 bases at V and 9 bases at J, with 17 bases in the middle. This CDR3 has 13 residues. CDR3 in DNA: TGTGCCAGCGGGGGCCAAGCGGATCGGCCCCAGCATTTT. Protein product: CASGGQADRPQHF.

V gene TRBV9 combines with J gene TRBJ2-7; TRBD1 might be the D (6 bases). CDR1 SGDLS and CDR2 YYNGEE come from the germline V gene. CDR3 length: 15 residues. Between the trimmed V and J ends, which lost 4 bases and 5 bases, there was a span of 19 bases. CDR3 sequence: CASSLRQDGSDEQYF. The DNA for the CDR3 is TGTGCCAGCAGCTTGCGACAGGATGGTAGTGACGAGCAGTACTTC.

The rearrangement joins TRBV20-1 to TRBJ2-7, with D perhaps being TRBD1 or TRBD2 (5 bases each). V was cut by 1 base and J by 5 bases, with 18 bases left in between. Germline V gene lookup returns CDR1 DFQATT and CDR2 SNEGSKA (reference sequence). CDR3 size: 15 residues. The CDR3 region is CSARVFEGPYDEQYF. Here the CDR3 DNA reads TGCAGTGCTAGAGTTTTCGAGGGGCCCTATGACGAGCAGTACTTC.

V and J are TRBV10-3 and TRBJ1-5; D is uncertain. The germline V gene has CDR1 ENHRY and CDR2 SYGVKD. The V end lost 8 bases, the J end lost 2 bases, and 10 bases lay between the germline ends. The CDR3 spans 13 residues. The CDR3 bases are TGTGCCATCCTAGGTCGAGGCAATCAGCCCCAGCATTTT. Protein sequence: CAILGRGNQPQHF.

This clonotype has ten or more counts. The V gene is TRBV6-5, the J gene TRBJ1-5, with 7 bases identical to TRBD1. The CDR3 covers 13 residues. With 6 bases clipped from V and 7 bases from J, the junction kept 6 bases outside the gene matches. The germline V gene has CDR1 MNHEY and CDR2 SVGAGI. CDR3 amino acids: CASSPQGTQPQHF. CDR3 DNA: TGTGCCAGCAGCCCACAGGGGACGCAGCCCCAGCATTTT.

This clonotype was counted many times. V gene TRBV2 combines with J gene TRBJ2-2, with D possibly being TRBD2 (5 bases). Trimming removed 1 base from V and 4 bases from J, with 7 bases in between. This CDR3 spans 14 amino acids. In germline, CDR1 is SNHLY, CDR2 FYNNEI. CDR3 sequence (DNA): TGTGCCAGCAGTGAAGGGAGGAGCACCGGGGAGCTGTTTTTT. Translating it yields CASSEGRSTGELFF.

The chain carries TRBV2 and TRBJ2-7; D unclear. The length of the CDR3 is 15 residues. V gave up 3 bases and J gave up 2 bases, with 14 bases separating them. CDR1 is SNHLY, CDR2 FYNNEI, per germline. Here the CDR3 reads CASSEAGAGAYEQYF. For the CDR3, the DNA is TGTGCCAGCAGTGAGGCAGGTGCTGGGGCCTACGAGCAGTACTTC.

CDR3 sequence (DNA): TGTGCCAGCAGCTTAGAGGGTGCGGGGGCGAGTCAGCCCCAGCATTTT. Translation: CASSLEGAGASQPQHF. The chain is built from TRBV7-2 and TRBJ1-5, with D possibly being TRBD1 (6 bases). Trimming cost V 1 base and J 6 bases, with 16 bases left between them. Germline CDR1 and CDR2: SGHTA and FQGNSA. The CDR3 loop spans 16 amino acids.

The rearrangement joins TRBV5-8 to TRBJ1-2; no firm D call. CDR3 size: 13 residues. Germline CDR1 and CDR2: SGHTS and YDEGEE. The germline V and J ends were trimmed by 4 bases and 0 bases, with 7 bases remaining between them. CDR3 bases: TGTGCCAGCAGCCCTGTGCCTAACTATGGCTACACCTTC. This sequence encodes CASSPVPNYGYTF.

This sequence joins TRBV29-1 and TRBJ1-1, with 10 bases lining up with TRBD1. The CDR3 sequence is 11 residues long. J gave up 11 bases and V 4 bases, and 4 bases lay outside the gene matches. The germline CDR1 and CDR2 sequences are SQVTM and ANQGSEA. The CDR3 DNA reads TGCAGCGTTGGACAGGGGGCAGGCGCTTTCTTT. Translated: CSVGQGAGAFF.